This entry features one TCR beta chain sequence. The antigen is not known. The data originate from a study of cytomegalovirus exposure and HLA in healthy donors. Study as a whole: In an earlier analysis, approximately 120 million unique TCR beta sequences were found from some 170 million T cells.

Regarding the study as a whole: Sequencing likely generated an artifact that appeared as a cluster of highly shared sequence variants.

With 60 Vbeta and 13 Jbeta primers, the PCR was carried out. Some clones are missing from TCRdb's copy, which holds only in-frame ones; the method was immunoSEQ multiplex PCR. Here the sample spans about 170,000 clones, approximately 71% being singletons. Trimming at V came to 6 bases and at J to 3 bases, leaving 8 bases not matched to a gene. Germline V gene data show CDR1 as MNHEY and CDR2 as SVGAGI. CDR3 length equals 15 residues. This TCR was recovered from a girl aged 5 to 17 in good health and CMV-seronegative. Sample: PBMCs. The rearrangement uses TRBV6-5 and TRBJ1-1; 9 positions match TRBD1. CDR3 coding DNA: TGTGCCAGCAGGGGGACAGGGCGGATGGACACTGAAGCTTTCTTT. Its protein product is CASRGTGRMDTEAFF.